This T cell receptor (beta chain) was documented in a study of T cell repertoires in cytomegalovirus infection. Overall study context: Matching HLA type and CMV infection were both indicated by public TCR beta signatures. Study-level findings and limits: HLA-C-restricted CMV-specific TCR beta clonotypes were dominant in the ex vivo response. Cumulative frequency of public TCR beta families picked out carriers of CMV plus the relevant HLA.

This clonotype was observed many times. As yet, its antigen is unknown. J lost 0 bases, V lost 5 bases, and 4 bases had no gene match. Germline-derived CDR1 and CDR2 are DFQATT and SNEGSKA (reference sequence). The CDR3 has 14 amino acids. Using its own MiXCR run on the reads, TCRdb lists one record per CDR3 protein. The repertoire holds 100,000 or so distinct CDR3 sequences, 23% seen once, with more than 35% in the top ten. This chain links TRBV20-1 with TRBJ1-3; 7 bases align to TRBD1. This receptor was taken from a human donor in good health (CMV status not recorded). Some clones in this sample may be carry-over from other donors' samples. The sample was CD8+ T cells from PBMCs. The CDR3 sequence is CSAETGLSGNTIYF. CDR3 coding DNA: TGCAGTGCTGAGACAGGGCTCTCTGGAAACACCATATATTTT.